This T cell receptor beta chain was identified during a study of CD8 T cells in Susac syndrome. TCR beta sequencing covered blood CD8+ and CD4+ T cells. In contrast to the negatively isolated CD8+ and CD4+ T cells, TEMRA cells were FACS-enriched. Random hexamers were used to reverse transcribe an amount of 0.5 to 1 ug RNA. Across 54 Vbeta and 13 Jbeta, TCR beta CDR3 was amplified with immunoSEQ multiplex PCR. TCRdb reprocessed the immunoSEQ multiplex PCR reads with MiXCR, giving one entry per CDR3 protein. The sample comprises 200,000 or so distinct CDR3 sequences, 90% to 96% of which are singletons, and around 0.09% rests with the top ten. About this clonotype: Its antigen is not identified.

Study-wide points: The study conceded that relatively few individuals underwent its TCR sequencing and HLA analysis.

Sequences were obtained from CD4+ T cells from PBMCs. The origin of this receptor is a human donor with multiple sclerosis.

The chain's CDR3 is CASSYAGGREAFF. DNA for the CDR3: TGTGCCAGCAGTTACGCGGGGGGCCGGGAAGCTTTCTTT. This chain links TRBV6-2 or TRBV6-3 with TRBJ1-1; D is perhaps TRBD1 (6 bases). The V gene lost 2 bases and the J gene lost 8 bases, with 12 bases spanning the gap. CDR1 is MNHEY, CDR2 SVGEGT, per germline. This CDR3 spans 13 amino acids.